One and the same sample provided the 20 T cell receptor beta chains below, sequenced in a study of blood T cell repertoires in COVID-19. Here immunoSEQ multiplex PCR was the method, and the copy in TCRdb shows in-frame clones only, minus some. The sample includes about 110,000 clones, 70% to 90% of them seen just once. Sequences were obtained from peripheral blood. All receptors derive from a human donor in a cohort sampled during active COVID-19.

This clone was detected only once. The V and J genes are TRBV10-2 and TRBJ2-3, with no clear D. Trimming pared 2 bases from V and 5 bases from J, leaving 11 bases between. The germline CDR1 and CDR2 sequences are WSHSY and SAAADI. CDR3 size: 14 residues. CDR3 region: CASSEGRVLDTQYF. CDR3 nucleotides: TGCGCCAGCAGTGAGGGCCGGGTCTTAGATACGCAGTATTTT.

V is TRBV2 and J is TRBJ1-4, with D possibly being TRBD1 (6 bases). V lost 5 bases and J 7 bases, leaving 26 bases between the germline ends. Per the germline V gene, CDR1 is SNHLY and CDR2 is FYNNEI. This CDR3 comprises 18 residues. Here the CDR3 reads CASSPRDLQGPKAEKLFF. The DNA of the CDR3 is TGTGCCAGCAGTCCTCGGGACCTACAGGGACCAAAGGCTGAAAAACTGTTTTTT.

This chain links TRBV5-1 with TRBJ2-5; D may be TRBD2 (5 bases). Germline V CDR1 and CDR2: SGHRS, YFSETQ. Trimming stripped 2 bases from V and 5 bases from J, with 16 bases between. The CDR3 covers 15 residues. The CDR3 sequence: CASSLEMASWETQYF. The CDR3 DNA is TGCGCCAGCAGCTTAGAAATGGCTAGCTGGGAGACCCAGTACTTC. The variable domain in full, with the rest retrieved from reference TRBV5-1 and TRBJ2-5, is KAGVTQTPRYLIKTRGQQVTLSCSPISGHRSVSWYQQTPGQGLQFLFEYFSETQRNKGNFPGRFSGRQFSNSRSEMNVSTLELGDSALYLCASSLEMASWETQYFGPGTRLLVL.

The CDR3 nucleotides are TGTGCCAGCCGTAGACAGTATAGCAATCAGCCCCAGCATTTT. Its translation: CASRRQYSNQPQHF. The chain joins TRBV19 to TRBJ1-5, with D possibly being TRBD1 (5 bases). From germline, CDR1 is LNHDA and CDR2 SQIVND (reference sequence). The CDR3 loop spans 14 amino acids. Trimming took 9 bases from V and 0 from J, leaving 12 bases between them.

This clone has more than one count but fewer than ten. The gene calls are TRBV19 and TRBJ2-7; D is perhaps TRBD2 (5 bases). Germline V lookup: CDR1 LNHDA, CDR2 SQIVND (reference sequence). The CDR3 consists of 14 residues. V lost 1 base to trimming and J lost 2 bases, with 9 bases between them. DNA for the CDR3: TGTGCCAGTAGTATAGGGAAGAGGGCCTACGAGCAGTACTTC. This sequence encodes CASSIGKRAYEQYF.

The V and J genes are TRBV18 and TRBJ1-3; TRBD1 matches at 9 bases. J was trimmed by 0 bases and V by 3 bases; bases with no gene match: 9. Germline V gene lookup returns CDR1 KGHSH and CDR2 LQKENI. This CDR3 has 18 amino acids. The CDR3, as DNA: TGTGCCAGCTCACCGAACGCGGGACAGGGAAACTCTGGAAACACCATATATTTT. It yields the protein CASSPNAGQGNSGNTIYF.

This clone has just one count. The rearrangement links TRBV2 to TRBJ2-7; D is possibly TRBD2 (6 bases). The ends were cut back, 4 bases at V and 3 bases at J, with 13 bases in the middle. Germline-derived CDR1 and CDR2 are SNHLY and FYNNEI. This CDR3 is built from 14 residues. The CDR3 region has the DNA TGTGCCAGCAGTGTGGGAGAGGGACTCTACGAGCAGTACTTC. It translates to CASSVGEGLYEQYF.

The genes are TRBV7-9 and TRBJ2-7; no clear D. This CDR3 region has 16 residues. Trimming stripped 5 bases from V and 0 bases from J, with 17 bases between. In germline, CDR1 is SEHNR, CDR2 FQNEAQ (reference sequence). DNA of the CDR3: TGTGCCAGCAGCCCGACCCCCGGCCAGGCCTCCTACGAGCAGTACTTC. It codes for CASSPTPGQASYEQYF.

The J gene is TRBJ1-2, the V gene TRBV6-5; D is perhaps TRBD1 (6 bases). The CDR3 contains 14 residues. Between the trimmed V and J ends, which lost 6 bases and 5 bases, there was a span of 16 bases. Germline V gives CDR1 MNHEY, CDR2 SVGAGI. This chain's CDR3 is CASSLRGGSYGYTF. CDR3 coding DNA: TGTGCCAGCAGCCTCAGGGGAGGGAGTTATGGCTACACCTTC.

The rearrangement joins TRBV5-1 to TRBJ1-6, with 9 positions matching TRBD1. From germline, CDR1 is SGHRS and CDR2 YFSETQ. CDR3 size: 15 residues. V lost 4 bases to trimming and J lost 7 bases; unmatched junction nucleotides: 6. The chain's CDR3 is CASSIRQGGNSPLHF. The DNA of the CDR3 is TGCGCCAGCAGCATAAGACAGGGGGGGAATTCACCCCTCCACTTT.

The CDR3 sequence: CSASRGQPNEKLFF. In DNA, the CDR3 is TGCAGTGCTAGTCGGGGACAGCCTAATGAAAAACTGTTTTTT. The J gene is TRBJ1-4, the V gene TRBV20-1; 7 nucleotides agree with TRBD1. The V and J ends lost 3 bases and 3 bases, in that order; junction bases with no gene match: 4. Germline CDR1 is DFQATT and CDR2 is SNEGSKA (reference sequence). The CDR3 has 14 residues.

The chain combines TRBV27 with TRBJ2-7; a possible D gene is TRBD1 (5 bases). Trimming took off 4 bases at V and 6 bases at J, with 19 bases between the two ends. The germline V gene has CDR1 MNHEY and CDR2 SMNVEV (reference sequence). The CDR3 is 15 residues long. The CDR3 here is CASSYRQGISPEQYF. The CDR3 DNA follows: TGTGCCAGCAGTTATAGGCAGGGAATCTCCCCCGAGCAGTACTTC.

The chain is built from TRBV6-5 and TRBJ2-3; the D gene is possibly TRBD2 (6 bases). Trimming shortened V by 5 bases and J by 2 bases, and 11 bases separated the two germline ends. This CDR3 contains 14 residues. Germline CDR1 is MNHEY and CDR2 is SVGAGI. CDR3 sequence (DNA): TGTGCCAGCAGTCAGGGACTTAACACAGATACGCAGTATTTT. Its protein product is CASSQGLNTDTQYF.

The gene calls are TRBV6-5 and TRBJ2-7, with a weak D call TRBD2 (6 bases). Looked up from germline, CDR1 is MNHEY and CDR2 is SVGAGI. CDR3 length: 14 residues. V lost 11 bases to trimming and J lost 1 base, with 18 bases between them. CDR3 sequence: CAVQRRGSSYEQYF. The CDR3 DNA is TGTGCCGTACAGCGGCGGGGATCGTCCTACGAGCAGTACTTC.

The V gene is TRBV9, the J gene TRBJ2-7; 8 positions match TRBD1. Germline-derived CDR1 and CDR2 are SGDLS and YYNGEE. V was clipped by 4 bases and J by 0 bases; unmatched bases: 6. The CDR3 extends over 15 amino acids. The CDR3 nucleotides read TGTGCCAGCAGCCCGATTGGACAGGGCTCCTACGAGCAGTACTTC. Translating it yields CASSPIGQGSYEQYF.

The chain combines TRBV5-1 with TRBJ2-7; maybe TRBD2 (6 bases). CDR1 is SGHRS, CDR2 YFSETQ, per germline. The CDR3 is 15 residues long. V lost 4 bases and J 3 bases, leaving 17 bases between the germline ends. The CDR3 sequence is CASSRWGGQSYEQYF. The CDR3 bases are TGCGCCAGCAGCCGGTGGGGAGGCCAGAGCTACGAGCAGTACTTC.

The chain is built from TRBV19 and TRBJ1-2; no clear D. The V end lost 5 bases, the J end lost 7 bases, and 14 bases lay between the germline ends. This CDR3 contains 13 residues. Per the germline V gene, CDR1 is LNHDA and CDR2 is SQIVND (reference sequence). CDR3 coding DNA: TGTGCCAGTAGTCGAGCCCGCGAGAGTGGCTACACCTTC. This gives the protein CASSRARESGYTF. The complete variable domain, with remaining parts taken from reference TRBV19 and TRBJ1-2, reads DGGITQSPKYLFRKEGQNVTLSCEQNLNHDAMYWYRQDPGQGLRLIYYSQIVNDFQKGDIAEGYSVSREKKESFPLTVTSAQKNPTAFYLCASSRARESGYTFGSGTRLTVV.

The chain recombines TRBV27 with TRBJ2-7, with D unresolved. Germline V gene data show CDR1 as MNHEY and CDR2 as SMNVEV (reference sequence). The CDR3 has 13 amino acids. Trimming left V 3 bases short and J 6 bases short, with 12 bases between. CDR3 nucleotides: TGTGCCAGCAGTTTGAACGGAGAGGTCGAGCAGTACTTC. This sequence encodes CASSLNGEVEQYF.

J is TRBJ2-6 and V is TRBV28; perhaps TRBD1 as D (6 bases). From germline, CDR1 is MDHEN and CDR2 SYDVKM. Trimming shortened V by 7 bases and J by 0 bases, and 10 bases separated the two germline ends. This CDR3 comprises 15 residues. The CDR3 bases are TGTGCCAGCAATAGGGGGAGCTCTGGGGCCAACGTCCTGACTTTC. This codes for CASNRGSSGANVLTF.

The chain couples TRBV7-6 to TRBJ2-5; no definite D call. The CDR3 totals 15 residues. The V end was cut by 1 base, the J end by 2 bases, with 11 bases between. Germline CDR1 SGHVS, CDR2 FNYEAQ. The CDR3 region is CASSLVVSPQETQYF. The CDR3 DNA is TGTGCCAGCAGCTTAGTCGTTTCCCCTCAAGAGACCCAGTACTTC. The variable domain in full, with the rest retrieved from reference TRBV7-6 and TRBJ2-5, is GAGVSQSPRYKVTKRGQDVALRCDPISGHVSLYWYRQALGQGPEFLTYFNYEAQQDKSGLPNDRFSAERPEGSISTLTIQRTEQRDSAMYRCASSLVVSPQETQYFGPGTRLLVL.